This record looks at one TCR beta chain sequence and its context. What it binds is not known. The DNA input per sorted-subset replicate PCR was 150 to 200 ng, corresponding to 32,000 or so T cell genomes. The data were produced by immunoSEQ multiplex PCR, yet TCRdb's version contains in-frame clones alone and is incomplete. The sample holds about 1.1 million clones, roughly 80% seen once. The sample originates from a study of shared clonotypes between healthy human individuals. General study findings and limits: Investigators collected only blood, and repertoires in tissues likely differ.

Germline V gives CDR1 SQVTM, CDR2 ANQGSEA. The CDR3 totals 13 residues. The V and J ends lost 2 bases and 7 bases respectively, with 12 bases between them. Sequencing input: memory CD4+ T cells from PBMCs. Subset defined: CD45RA-negative fraction. The source is a man aged 18 to 35 in good health. Some clones in this sample may be carry-over from other donors' samples. The rearrangement uses TRBV29-1 and TRBJ1-3, with D tentatively TRBD1 (6 bases). CDR3 loop: CSVEIQGSNTIYF. As DNA, the CDR3 is TGCAGCGTTGAAATACAGGGAAGCAACACCATATATTTT.